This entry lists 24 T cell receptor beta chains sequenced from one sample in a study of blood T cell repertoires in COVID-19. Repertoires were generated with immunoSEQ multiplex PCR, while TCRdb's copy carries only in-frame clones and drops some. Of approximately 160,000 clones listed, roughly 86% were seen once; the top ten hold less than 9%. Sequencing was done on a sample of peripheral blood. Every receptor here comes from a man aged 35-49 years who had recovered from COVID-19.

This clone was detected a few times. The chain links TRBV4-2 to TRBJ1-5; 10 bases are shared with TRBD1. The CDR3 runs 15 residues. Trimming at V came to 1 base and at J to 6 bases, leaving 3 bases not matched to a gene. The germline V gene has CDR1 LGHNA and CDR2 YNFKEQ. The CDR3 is CASSQATGGGQPQHF. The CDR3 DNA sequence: TGTGCCAGCAGCCAAGCGACAGGGGGCGGTCAGCCCCAGCATTTT.

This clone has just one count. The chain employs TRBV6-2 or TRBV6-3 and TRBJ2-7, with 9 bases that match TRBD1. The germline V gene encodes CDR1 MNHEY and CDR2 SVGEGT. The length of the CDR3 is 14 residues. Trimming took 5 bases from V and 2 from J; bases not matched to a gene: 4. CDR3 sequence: CASSRGTGPYEQYF. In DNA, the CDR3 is TGTGCCAGCAGTCGAGGGACAGGGCCCTACGAGCAGTACTTC.

Written as DNA, the CDR3 is TGTGCCTGGGCTCCGGGACAGGCGATCTATGGCTACACCTTC. Its protein product is CAWAPGQAIYGYTF. The V call is TRBV30, the J call TRBJ1-2; TRBD1 agrees at 8 bases. V gave up 5 bases and J gave up 4 bases; unmatched junction bases: 9. The germline V gene encodes CDR1 GTSNPN and CDR2 SVGIG (reference sequence). CDR3 length equals 14 residues.

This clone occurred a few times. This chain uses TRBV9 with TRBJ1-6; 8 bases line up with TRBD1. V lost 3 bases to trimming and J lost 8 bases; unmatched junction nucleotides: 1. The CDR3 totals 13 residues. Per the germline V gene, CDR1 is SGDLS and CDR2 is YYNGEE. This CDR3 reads CASSEDRDSPLHF. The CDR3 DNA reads TGTGCCAGCAGCGAGGACAGGGATTCACCCCTCCACTTT.

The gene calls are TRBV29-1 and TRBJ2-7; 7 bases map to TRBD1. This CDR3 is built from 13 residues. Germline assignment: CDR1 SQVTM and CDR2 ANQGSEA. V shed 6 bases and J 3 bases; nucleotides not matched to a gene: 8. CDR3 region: CSVLPQGSYEQYF. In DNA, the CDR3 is TGCAGCGTCCTCCCACAGGGGAGCTACGAGCAGTACTTC.

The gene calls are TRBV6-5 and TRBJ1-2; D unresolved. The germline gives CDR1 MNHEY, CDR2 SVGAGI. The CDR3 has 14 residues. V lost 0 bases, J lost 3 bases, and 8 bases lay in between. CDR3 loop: CASSYSQAYYGYTF. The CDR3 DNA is TGTGCCAGCAGTTACTCCCAGGCCTACTATGGCTACACCTTC.

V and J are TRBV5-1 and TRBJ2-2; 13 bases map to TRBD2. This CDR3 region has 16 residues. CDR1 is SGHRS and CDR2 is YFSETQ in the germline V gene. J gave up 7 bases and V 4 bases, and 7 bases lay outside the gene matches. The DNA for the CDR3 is TGCGCCAGCAGCATCGGACTAGCGGGAGACGGCGGGGAGCTGTTTTTT. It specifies CASSIGLAGDGGELFF.

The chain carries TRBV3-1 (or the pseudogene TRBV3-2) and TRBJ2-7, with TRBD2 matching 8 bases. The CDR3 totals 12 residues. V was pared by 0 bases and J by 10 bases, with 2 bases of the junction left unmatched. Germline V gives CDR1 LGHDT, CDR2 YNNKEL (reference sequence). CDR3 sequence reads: CASSQEGTRQYF. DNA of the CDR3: TGTGCCAGCAGCCAAGAGGGGACTAGACAGTACTTC.

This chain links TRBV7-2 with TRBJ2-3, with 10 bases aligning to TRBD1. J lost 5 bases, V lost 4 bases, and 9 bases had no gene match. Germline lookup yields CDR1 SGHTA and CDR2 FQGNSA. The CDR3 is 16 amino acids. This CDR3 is CASSSPRDRGIDTQYF. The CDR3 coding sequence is TGTGCCAGCAGCTCCCCCCGGGACAGGGGAATAGATACGCAGTATTTT.

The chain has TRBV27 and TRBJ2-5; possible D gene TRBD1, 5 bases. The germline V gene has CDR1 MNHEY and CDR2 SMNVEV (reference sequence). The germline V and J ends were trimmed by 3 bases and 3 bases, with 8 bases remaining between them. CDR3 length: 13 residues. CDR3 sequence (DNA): TGTGCCAGCAGTTTGTGGGGCGAAGAGACCCAGTACTTC. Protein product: CASSLWGEETQYF.

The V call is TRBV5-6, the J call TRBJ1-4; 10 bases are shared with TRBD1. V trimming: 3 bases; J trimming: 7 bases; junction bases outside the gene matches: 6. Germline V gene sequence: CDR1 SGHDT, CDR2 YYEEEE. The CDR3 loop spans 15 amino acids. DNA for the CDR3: TGTGCCAGCAGCTCGGGGGACAGGGGTTTTGAAAAACTGTTTTTT. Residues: CASSSGDRGFEKLFF.

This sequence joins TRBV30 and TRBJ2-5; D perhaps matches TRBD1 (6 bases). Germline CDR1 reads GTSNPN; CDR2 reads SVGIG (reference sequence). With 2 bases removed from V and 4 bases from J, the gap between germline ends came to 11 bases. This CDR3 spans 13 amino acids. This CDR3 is CAWSWAGVETQYF. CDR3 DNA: TGTGCCTGGAGTTGGGCAGGGGTAGAGACCCAGTACTTC.

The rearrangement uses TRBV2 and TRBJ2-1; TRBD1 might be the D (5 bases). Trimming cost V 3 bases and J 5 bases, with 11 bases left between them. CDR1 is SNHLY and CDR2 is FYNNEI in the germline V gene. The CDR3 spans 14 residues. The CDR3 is CASSDLGLNNEQFF. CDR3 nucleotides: TGTGCCAGCAGTGATCTGGGGCTCAACAATGAGCAGTTCTTC.

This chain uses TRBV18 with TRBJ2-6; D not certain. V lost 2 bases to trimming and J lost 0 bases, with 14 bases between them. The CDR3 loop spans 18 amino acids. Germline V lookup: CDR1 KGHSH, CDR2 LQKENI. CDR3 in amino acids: CASSPTQTAGSGANVLTF. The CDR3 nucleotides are TGTGCCAGCTCACCAACACAGACGGCAGGCTCTGGGGCCAACGTCCTGACTTTC.

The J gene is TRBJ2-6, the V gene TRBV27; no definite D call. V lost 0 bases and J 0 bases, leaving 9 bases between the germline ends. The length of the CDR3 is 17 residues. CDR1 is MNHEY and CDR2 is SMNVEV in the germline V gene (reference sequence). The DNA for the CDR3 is TGTGCCAGCAGTTTATCGGTGAGGCTCTCTGGGGCCAACGTCCTGACTTTC. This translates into CASSLSVRLSGANVLTF.

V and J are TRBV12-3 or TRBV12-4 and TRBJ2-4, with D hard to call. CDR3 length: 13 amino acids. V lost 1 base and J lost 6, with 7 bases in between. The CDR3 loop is CASSLVSRNIQYF. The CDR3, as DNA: TGTGCCAGCAGTTTAGTGTCCAGAAACATTCAGTACTTC.

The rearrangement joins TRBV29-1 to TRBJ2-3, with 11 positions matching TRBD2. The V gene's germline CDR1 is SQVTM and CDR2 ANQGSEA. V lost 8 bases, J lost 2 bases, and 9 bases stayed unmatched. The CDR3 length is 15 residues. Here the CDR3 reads CSIPGTSGFTDTQYF. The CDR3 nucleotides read TGCAGCATCCCGGGGACTAGCGGTTTCACAGATACGCAGTATTTT.

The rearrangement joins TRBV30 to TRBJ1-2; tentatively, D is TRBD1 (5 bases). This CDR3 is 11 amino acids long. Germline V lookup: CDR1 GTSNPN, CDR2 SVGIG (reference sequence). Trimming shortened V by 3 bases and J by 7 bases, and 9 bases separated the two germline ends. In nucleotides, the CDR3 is TGTGCCTGGAGCCCTGGGGCTGGCTACACCTTC. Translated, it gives CAWSPGAGYTF.

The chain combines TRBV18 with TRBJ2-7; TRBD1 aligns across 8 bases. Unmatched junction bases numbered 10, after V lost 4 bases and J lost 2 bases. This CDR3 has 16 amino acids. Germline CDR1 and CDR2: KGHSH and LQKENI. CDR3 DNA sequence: TGTGCCAGCTCACGTTCTCATACAGGGGGGCCCTACGAGCAGTACTTC. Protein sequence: CASSRSHTGGPYEQYF.

The CDR3 protein is CASSLGSGNNEQFF. The CDR3 region has the DNA TGTGCCAGCAGCTTAGGTTCCGGTAACAATGAGCAGTTCTTC. The chain uses TRBV7-3 and TRBJ2-1; D remains ambiguous. The CDR3 covers 14 residues. V was clipped by 2 bases and J by 5 bases, with 10 bases between them. In germline, CDR1 is SGHTA, CDR2 FQGTGA.

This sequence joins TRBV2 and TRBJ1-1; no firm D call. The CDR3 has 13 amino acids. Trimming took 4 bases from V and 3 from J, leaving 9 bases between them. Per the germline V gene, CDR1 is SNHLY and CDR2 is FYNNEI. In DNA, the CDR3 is TGTGCCAGCAGTGTTAGGCGGGACACTGAAGCTTTCTTT. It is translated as CASSVRRDTEAFF.

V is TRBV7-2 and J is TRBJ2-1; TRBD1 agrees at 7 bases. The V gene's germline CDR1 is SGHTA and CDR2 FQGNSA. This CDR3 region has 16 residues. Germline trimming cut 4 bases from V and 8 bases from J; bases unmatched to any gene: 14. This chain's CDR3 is CASSSGGPVRGDEQFF. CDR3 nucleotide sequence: TGTGCCAGCAGCTCAGGGGGTCCAGTCAGGGGCGATGAGCAGTTCTTC.

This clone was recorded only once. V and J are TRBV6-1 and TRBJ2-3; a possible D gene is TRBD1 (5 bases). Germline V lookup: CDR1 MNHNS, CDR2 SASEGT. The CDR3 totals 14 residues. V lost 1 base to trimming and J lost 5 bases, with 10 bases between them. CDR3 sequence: CASSEGQLGDTQYF. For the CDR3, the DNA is TGTGCCAGCAGTGAAGGACAGCTTGGAGATACGCAGTATTTT.

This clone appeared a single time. As DNA, the CDR3 is TGCGCCAGCAGCTTGGCCTTTCTAGCAGATTACAATGAGCAGTTCTTC. As protein: CASSLAFLADYNEQFF. The rearrangement joins TRBV5-1 to TRBJ2-1; TRBD2 is a possible D gene (5 bases). This CDR3 region has 16 residues. Per germline, CDR1 SGHRS and CDR2 YFSETQ. V shed 0 bases and J shed 4 bases, with 14 bases lying between them. The whole variable domain, remainder taken from reference TRBV5-1 and TRBJ2-1, is KAGVTQTPRYLIKTRGQQVTLSCSPISGHRSVSWYQQTPGQGLQFLFEYFSETQRNKGNFPGRFSGRQFSNSRSEMNVSTLELGDSALYLCASSLAFLADYNEQFFGPGTRLTVL.